The present T cell receptor (beta chain) was sequenced within a study of blood T cell repertoires in COVID-19. Study as a whole: PBMCs, B-cell-depleted T cells, or T cells provided the cDNA or gDNA that made up the material.

Sequenced by immunoSEQ multiplex PCR; TCRdb stores in-frame clones only, minus some. The sample holds a few hundred thousand clones, 75% to 90% seen once. Germline V gives CDR1 MNHEY, CDR2 SVGAGI. The V gene lost 6 bases and the J gene lost 5 bases, with 13 bases spanning the gap. CDR3 length: 13 residues. This chain uses TRBV6-5 with TRBJ1-1; TRBD1 is a possible D gene (6 bases). The sequence was collected from a woman aged 55-69 years with COVID-19, enrolled during active disease. The sequencing sample was made of peripheral blood. CDR3: CASSSFQGTEAFF. The CDR3 bases are TGTGCCAGCAGCTCTTTCCAGGGGACTGAAGCTTTCTTT.